This T cell receptor beta chain stems from a study of CD8 T cells in ankylosing spondylitis. TCRdb ran MiXCR on the 5' RACE reads and lists one entry per CDR3 protein. The data contain approximately 200,000 distinct CDR3 sequences, 10% to 15% of them singletons. Broader study findings: Blood from ankylosing spondylitis patients appeared to carry a characteristic eight-variant TCR beta motif. The clones that were linked to disease were reported to be significantly enriched in matched synovial fluid samples from ankylosing spondylitis patients.

This clonotype was found many times. Its specificity is unknown. This CDR3 region has 13 residues. Germline V CDR1 and CDR2: SGDLS, YYNGEE. Trimming left V 0 bases short and J 3 bases short, with 7 bases between. The sequence came from a male donor with ankylosing spondylitis or in good health (not recorded which). This sequence joins TRBV9 and TRBJ2-7; D is ambiguous. Sequencing was carried out using blood, either unsorted or a sorted T cell fraction (not recorded which). The DNA for the CDR3 is TGTGCCAGCAGCGTAGGGGTTGTCTACGAGCAGTACTTC. Its protein product is CASSVGVVYEQYF.